This T cell receptor beta chain was sequenced in a study of type 1 regulatory T cells. This clonotype has a count of ten or more. As yet, its antigen is unknown. The V and J ends lost 5 bases and 0 bases respectively, with 7 bases between them. Germline assignment: CDR1 MDHEN and CDR2 SYDVKM. This CDR3 spans 13 amino acids. TCRdb itself ran the reads through MiXCR, one entry per CDR3 protein. Of 14,000 to 15,000 distinct CDR3 sequences in the sample, roughly 13% were seen once. Sequencing was done on a sample of cultured T cells, either the whole culture or a sorted T cell fraction (not recorded which). The chain couples TRBV28 to TRBJ1-1; D not resolved. The clonotype originates from a human donor in good health. CDR3 sequence: CASSMGMNTEAFF. The DNA for the CDR3 is TGTGCCAGCAGTATGGGAATGAACACTGAAGCTTTCTTT.